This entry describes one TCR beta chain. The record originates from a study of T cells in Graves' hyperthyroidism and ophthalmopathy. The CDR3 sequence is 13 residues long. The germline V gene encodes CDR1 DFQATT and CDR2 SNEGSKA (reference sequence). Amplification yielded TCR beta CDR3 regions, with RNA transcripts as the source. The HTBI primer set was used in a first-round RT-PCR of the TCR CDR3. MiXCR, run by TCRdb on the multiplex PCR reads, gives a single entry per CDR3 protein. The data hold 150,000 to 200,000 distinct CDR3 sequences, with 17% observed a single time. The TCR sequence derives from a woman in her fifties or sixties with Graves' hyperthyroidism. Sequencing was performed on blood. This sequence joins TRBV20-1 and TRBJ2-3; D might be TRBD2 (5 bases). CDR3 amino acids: CSWVGLVTDTQYF. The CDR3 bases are TGCAGCTGGGTCGGACTTGTCACAGATACGCAGTATTTT.